This T cell receptor beta chain was identified during a study of T cell repertoires in cytomegalovirus infection. Study at large: Well-studied HLA-B-restricted CMV epitopes were used in the study alongside recently identified HLA-C-restricted ones. Shared public TCR beta signatures pointed to both CMV infection and a matching HLA type. Findings and caveats of the study: The study found HLA-C-restricted CMV-specific TCR beta clonotypes dominating the ex vivo response. Summed public TCR beta family frequency identified CMV carriers bearing the relevant HLA.

Details on this clonotype: Its antigen is undetermined.

Each CDR3 protein gets one entry after TCRdb re-called the reads with MiXCR. This sample has roughly 860,000 distinct CDR3 sequences, with around a third found just once. The sample in question was cultured CD8+ T cells from PBMCs, obtained from culture after CMV antigen stimulation. This clonotype originated in a human donor in good health (CMV status not recorded). Some clones in this sample may be carry-over from other donors' samples.

The CDR3 protein is CASSESAGGYTF. In DNA, the CDR3 is TGTGCCAGCAGTGAATCTGCGGGGGGCTACACCTTC. The rearrangement links TRBV25-1 to TRBJ1-2; no clear D gene. Looked up from germline, CDR1 is MGHDK and CDR2 is SYGVNS. Trimming removed 1 base at V and 8 bases at J, with 8 bases between. The CDR3 is 12 residues long.